This TCR beta chain was captured by sequencing in a study of blood T cell repertoires in COVID-19. About the study: There were acute and convalescent COVID-19 samples, and they came from the United States, Italy and Spain.

The V gene lost 1 base and the J gene lost 6 bases, with 10 bases spanning the gap. In germline, CDR1 is SEHNR, CDR2 FQNEAQ (reference sequence). The CDR3 spans 14 residues. The table came from immunoSEQ multiplex PCR; TCRdb's copy has only in-frame clones and leaves some out. The sample yields more than 120,000 clones, 85% to 90% seen once. J is TRBJ1-5 and V is TRBV7-9; TRBD1 might be the D (6 bases). The sequencing sample was made of peripheral blood. This sequence was found in a man over 45 who had recovered from COVID-19. In DNA form, the CDR3 reads TGTGCCAGCAGCTTAGGGGGCAGGGGTCAGCCCCAGCATTTT. Protein: CASSLGGRGQPQHF.